This T cell receptor (beta chain) was obtained from a study of cytomegalovirus exposure and HLA in healthy donors. The CDR3 extends over 13 amino acids. CDR1 and CDR2 (germline): SGHRS, YFSETQ. V dropped 1 base and J dropped 2 bases, with 6 bases sitting between them. It was with 60 Vbeta and 13 Jbeta primers that the PCR ran. Sequencing used immunoSEQ multiplex PCR; TCRdb keeps in-frame clones, though not all of them. The table lists over 200,000 clones, over 70% of them singletons, with less than 3.5% in the top ten. Sequenced input: PBMCs. This chain joins TRBV5-1 and TRBJ2-5; no firm D call. This clonotype originated in a woman aged 60-70 years in good health and CMV-seropositive. The CDR3 loop is CASSLYRQETQYF. The CDR3, as DNA: TGCGCCAGCAGCTTGTACAGACAAGAGACCCAGTACTTC.